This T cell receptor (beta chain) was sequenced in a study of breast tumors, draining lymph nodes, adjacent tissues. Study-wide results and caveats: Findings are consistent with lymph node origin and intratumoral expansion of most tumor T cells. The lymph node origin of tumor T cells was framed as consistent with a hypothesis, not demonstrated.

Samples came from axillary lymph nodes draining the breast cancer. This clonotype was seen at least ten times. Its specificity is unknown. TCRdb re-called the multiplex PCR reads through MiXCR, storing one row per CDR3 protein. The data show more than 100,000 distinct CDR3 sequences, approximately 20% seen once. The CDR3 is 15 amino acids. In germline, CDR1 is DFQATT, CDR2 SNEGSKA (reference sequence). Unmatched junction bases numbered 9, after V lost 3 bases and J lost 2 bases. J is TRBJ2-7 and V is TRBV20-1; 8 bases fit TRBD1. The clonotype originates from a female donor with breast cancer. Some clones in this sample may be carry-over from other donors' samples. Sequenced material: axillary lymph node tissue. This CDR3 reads CSARKGSGGPYEQYF. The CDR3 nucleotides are TGCAGTGCTAGGAAGGGGTCAGGGGGCCCCTACGAGCAGTACTTC.